These T cell receptor beta chains were read from a single sample in a study of CD8 T cells in ankylosing spondylitis. TCRdb re-called the 5' RACE reads through MiXCR, storing one row per CDR3 protein. The table has approximately 540,000 distinct CDR3 sequences, over 9.5% seen once. The sequencing sample was made of blood, either unsorted or a sorted T cell fraction (not recorded which). These receptors were taken from a male donor with ankylosing spondylitis. Both conserved end residues are part of each CDR3. Fields, in order: clone size, D gene, J gene, V gene, CDR3 protein, CDR3 DNA. The D gene is left open where the match is weak. Only some rows state a clone size, as once, few, many or a class for expanded clones.

many TRBD1 TRBJ1-1 TRBV12-3/TRBV12-4 CASSPGQGADTEAFF TGTGCCAGCAGTCCGGGACAGGGGGCGGACACTGAAGCTTTCTTT
few - TRBJ1-1 TRBV24-1 CATSGSTSRGAFF TGTGCCACCAGTGGTTCTACGTCTCGAGGAGCTTTCTTT
few - TRBJ2-5 TRBV5-1 CASSFGQGLVETQYF TGCGCCAGCAGCTTCGGACAGGGACTAGTGGAGACCCAGTACTTC
- TRBD1 TRBJ2-3 TRBV5-1 CASSLDYRGSTDTQYF TGCGCCAGCAGCTTGGATTACAGGGGTAGCACAGATACGCAGTATTTT
few - TRBJ1-4 TRBV5-1 CASRKPNEKLFF TGCGCCAGCCGGAAACCTAATGAAAAACTGTTTTTT
- TRBD2 TRBJ2-7 TRBV20-1 CSARVAGGDYEQYF TGCAGTGCTAGAGTAGCGGGAGGTGACTACGAGCAGTACTTC
few TRBD2 TRBJ2-2 TRBV7-8 CASSHVGTSGSLGGELFF TGTGCCAGCAGCCATGTCGGGACTAGCGGGAGTTTGGGCGGGGAGCTGTTTTTT
- - TRBJ2-2 TRBV3-1 CATGELFF TGTGCCACCGGGGAGCTGTTTTTT
few TRBD2 TRBJ2-1 TRBV7-9 CASSLYGGSAWAEQFF TGTGCCAGCAGCTTATATGGCGGGAGCGCTTGGGCTGAGCAGTTCTTC
- TRBD1 TRBJ2-1 TRBV12-3/TRBV12-4 CASSPNADRGLYNEQFF TGTGCCAGCAGTCCCAACGCTGACAGGGGACTCTACAATGAGCAGTTCTTC
few TRBD1 TRBJ1-1 TRBV29-1 CSVGFEGQVPQAFF TGCAGCGTTGGATTCGAGGGACAGGTGCCCCAAGCTTTCTTT
- - TRBJ1-6 TRBV15 CATSTPQGATYNSPLHF TGTGCCACCAGCACCCCCCAGGGTGCGACTTATAATTCACCCCTCCACTTT
- - TRBJ1-1 TRBV29-1 CSVSGPTEAFF TGCAGCGTTTCAGGGCCCACTGAAGCTTTCTTT
few TRBD2 TRBJ2-7 TRBV7-2 CASSPGVAGVYEQYF TGTGCCAGCAGCCCCGGAGTAGCGGGAGTGTACGAGCAGTACTTC
few TRBD2 TRBJ2-5 TRBV11-2 CASRLSAGVETQYF TGTGCCAGCAGGCTTTCAGCGGGAGTTGAGACCCAGTACTTC
few - TRBJ2-2 TRBV30 CAHRQGTTPGELFF TGTGCCCACCGACAGGGGACTACTCCCGGGGAGCTGTTTTTT
- - TRBJ2-3 TRBV3-1 CASSQDVGGGQYF TGTGCCAGCAGCCAAGATGTGGGTGGGGGGCAGTATTTT
few TRBD1 TRBJ2-5 TRBV5-1 CASSPGGQGGETQYF TGCGCCAGCAGCCCCGGGGGACAGGGTGGAGAGACCCAGTACTTC
many - TRBJ2-1 TRBV24-1 CATSDYSPGNEQFF TGTGCCACCAGTGATTATTCCCCAGGGAATGAGCAGTTCTTC
- - TRBJ1-1 TRBV2 CASREKRAFF TGTGCCAGCAGGGAGAAACGAGCTTTCTTT
many - TRBJ1-2 TRBV7-9 CASSFSQNPSGYTF TGTGCCAGCAGCTTTTCACAGAACCCAAGTGGCTACACCTTC
few TRBD1 TRBJ2-1 TRBV12-3/TRBV12-4 CASQPALGTGNEQFF TGTGCCAGCCAACCTGCGTTGGGGACAGGGAATGAGCAGTTCTTC
once - TRBJ2-7 TRBV5-6 CASGPGLPCYEQYF TGTGCCAGCGGCCCCGGGCTCCCCTGCTACGAGCAGTACTTC
few TRBD1 TRBJ1-2 TRBV6-2/TRBV6-3 CASSYTGTGPYGYTF TGTGCCAGCAGTTATACCGGGACAGGGCCTTATGGCTACACCTTC